This T cell receptor beta chain was recovered during a study of blood T cell repertoires in COVID-19. Data came from immunoSEQ multiplex PCR; TCRdb stores just in-frame clones and leaves some out. The profile shows hundreds of thousands of clones, around four fifths of them singletons. The V segment lost 3 bases and the J segment 4 bases; nucleotides outside the gene matches: 10. CDR1 and CDR2 (germline): SGDLS, YYNGEE. This CDR3 comprises 16 residues. The sequenced sample consisted of PBMCs or T cells enriched from blood (not recorded which). The TCR comes from a woman between 40 and 50 years old who had been exposed to COVID-19. This chain connects TRBV9 to TRBJ2-1; 7 nucleotides line up with TRBD2. In nucleotides, the CDR3 is TGTGCCAGCAGCGACACGCGGGGGATGGTTTACAATGAGCAGTTCTTC. Protein sequence: CASSDTRGMVYNEQFF.